This record concerns one T cell receptor (beta chain) sequence. The data were obtained in a study of control samples from healthy donors and cancer patients. V dropped 3 bases and J dropped 7 bases, with 18 bases sitting between them. The CDR3 loop spans 16 amino acids. The germline gives CDR1 SGHVS, CDR2 FQNEAQ. Measured with immunoSEQ multiplex PCR; TCRdb has only the in-frame clones, and not every one. The sample lists tens of thousands of clones, roughly 87% seen once, with more than 3% in the top ten. This chain uses TRBV7-8 with TRBJ2-2; the D is unclear. What was sequenced was blood. The clonotype originates from a woman between 45 and 60 years old in good health. As DNA, the CDR3 is TGTGCCAGCAGCTTGATGGCCGTTCACGGCATCGGGGAGCTGTTTTTT. This encodes CASSLMAVHGIGELFF.